Below, 32 T cell receptor beta chains from the same sample are listed, as sequenced in a study of human T cells and chemical hapten exposure (dated by TCRdb to about 2021). The library was generated by RACE. The reads were generated on a NextSeq 500. TCRdb handled the public reads itself, with Q25 trimming in fastp and clone calling in MiXCR, and kept productive beta chains. Every distinct CDR3 protein forms one entry, paired with its most common genes and DNA. This sample is represented by 95,000 to 150,000 distinct CDR3 sequences; approximately 13% of them were singletons. The ten largest clones capture 2.8% of the sample. Explained via the paper, the time point label denotes: pre-sensitization, week 0. The treatment or condition label, as the study defines it: therapeutic diphenylcyclopropenone sensitization with weekly scalp DPC. The sample consisted of whole blood, taken in connection with sensitization to the hapten diphenylcyclopropenone (DPC). All receptors derive from a woman aged 18-35 years with alopecia areata. Some clones in this sample may be carry-over from other donors' samples.

The chain uses TRBV7-8 and TRBJ2-1; 9 bases match TRBD1. The V gene end was trimmed by 6 bases and the J gene end by 0 bases; junction bases not matched to a gene: 15. Germline values: CDR1 SGHVS, CDR2 FQNEAQ. CDR3 length: 19 residues. The CDR3 region is CASSHPGQGSLSSYNEQFF. CDR3 DNA: TGTGCCAGCAGTCACCCCGGACAGGGGTCACTGAGCTCCTACAATGAGCAGTTCTTC. Full variable domain (remainder filled in from reference TRBV7-8 and TRBJ2-1): GAGVSQSPRYKVAKRGQDVALRCDPISGHVSLFWYQQALGQGPEFLTYFQNEAQLDKSGLPSDRFFAERPEGSVSTLKIQRTQQEDSAVYLCASSHPGQGSLSSYNEQFFGPGTRLTVL.

The chain combines TRBV30 with TRBJ1-1; D is unclear. Between the trimmed V and J ends, which lost 3 bases and 2 bases, there was a span of 10 bases. CDR1 is GTSNPN, CDR2 SVGIG, per germline (reference sequence). CDR3 size: 13 residues. The CDR3 DNA is TGTGCCTGGAGGAACACTAGAAACACTGAAGCTTTCTTT. Protein: CAWRNTRNTEAFF. Complete variable domain (other parts from reference TRBV30 and TRBJ1-1): SQTIHQWPATLVQPVGSPLSLECTVEGTSNPNLYWYRQAAGRGLQLLFYSVGIGQISSEVPQNLSASRPQDRQFILSSKKLLLSDSGFYLCAWRNTRNTEAFFGQGTRLTVV.

This clonotype was seen many times. The J gene is TRBJ2-1, the V gene TRBV7-6, with D hard to call. V dropped 1 base and J dropped 0 bases, with 13 bases sitting between them. Per the germline V gene, CDR1 is SGHVS and CDR2 is FNYEAQ. The CDR3 has 17 residues. The CDR3: CASSLGQVTSSYNEQFF. CDR3 nucleotides: TGTGCCAGCAGCTTAGGCCAGGTGACGAGCTCCTACAATGAGCAGTTCTTC.

Many counts were recorded for this clonotype. The CDR3 nucleotides read TGTGCCAGCAGTGAAATCGGGGGAGCGAGTACTGAAGCTTTCTTT. Translation: CASSEIGGASTEAFF. The chain carries TRBV2 and TRBJ1-1, with D possibly being TRBD1 (5 bases). V shed 2 bases and J shed 5 bases, with 15 bases lying between them. Germline values: CDR1 SNHLY, CDR2 FYNNEI. This CDR3 comprises 15 residues.

This clonotype was detected many times. This chain connects TRBV6-2 or TRBV6-3 to TRBJ1-5; 8 bases agree with TRBD1. Germline V CDR1 and CDR2: MNHEY, SVGEGT. Trimming took 6 bases from V and 7 from J; bases not matched to a gene: 17. This CDR3 contains 17 residues. In DNA, the CDR3 is TGTGCCAGCAGCCCTACCCACCGACAGGGGACCGGACAGCCCCAGCATTTT. This encodes CASSPTHRQGTGQPQHF.

This chain links TRBV2 with TRBJ1-2, with D uncertain. V dropped 2 bases and J dropped 4 bases, with 14 bases sitting between them. There are 15 residues in the CDR3. Germline V gene data show CDR1 as SNHLY and CDR2 as FYNNEI. CDR3 in DNA: TGTGCCAGCAGTGAACTAGGAAAGGAGAGCTATGGCTACACCTTC. Its translation is CASSELGKESYGYTF.

The chain combines TRBV7-2 with TRBJ1-1; TRBD1 aligns across 8 bases. Looked up from germline, CDR1 is SGHTA and CDR2 is FQGNSA. The length of the CDR3 is 15 residues. With 1 base clipped from V and 4 bases from J, the junction kept 5 bases outside the gene matches. The CDR3, as DNA: TGTGCCAGCAGCTTAGTCCAGGGGGCAGGCACTGAAGCTTTCTTT. Amino acids: CASSLVQGAGTEAFF.

This clonotype was found many times. The genes are TRBV27 and TRBJ2-2; 8 nucleotides line up with TRBD2. Germline V gene lookup returns CDR1 MNHEY and CDR2 SMNVEV (reference sequence). The CDR3 is made up of 15 amino acids. Trimming at V came to 11 bases and at J to 5 bases, leaving 13 bases not matched to a gene. Written as DNA, the CDR3 is TGTGCCTCCCACACGGCGGGGGGACGAACCGGGGAGCTGTTTTTT. This gives the protein CASHTAGGRTGELFF.

This clonotype was seen at least ten times. This chain links TRBV7-9 with TRBJ1-4; maybe TRBD1 (6 bases). CDR1 and CDR2 from the germline V gene are SEHNR and FQNEAQ (reference sequence). The CDR3 spans 16 residues. V lost 5 bases and J lost 7, with 20 bases in between. CDR3 amino acids: CASSRTTPGGREKLFF. As DNA, the CDR3 is TGTGCCAGCAGCCGCACAACCCCGGGGGGCCGTGAAAAACTGTTTTTT.

This clonotype was counted a few times. The V gene is TRBV7-2, the J gene TRBJ2-3; 7 bases agree with TRBD2. J was trimmed by 0 bases and V by 6 bases; bases with no gene match: 9. The CDR3 sequence is 16 residues long. CDR1 is SGHTA and CDR2 is FQGNSA in the germline V gene. The CDR3 DNA reads as TGTGCCAGCAGACTGAAGCGGGGCCTCAGCACAGATACGCAGTATTTT. Its translation: CASRLKRGLSTDTQYF.

On this clonotype itself: It may be a read error: a sequence one base away is much more abundant. The gene calls are TRBV11-2 and TRBJ2-7; the D is unclear. The CDR3 is 13 residues long. Germline lookup yields CDR1 SGHAT and CDR2 FQNNGV. V shed 3 bases and J shed 3 bases, with 9 bases lying between them. DNA of the CDR3: TGTGCCAGCAGCTTTCCCCAATTCTACGAGCAGTACTTC. It codes for CASSFPQFYEQYF.

This clonotype was detected many times. This sequence joins TRBV5-5 and TRBJ1-2, with D tentatively TRBD1 (5 bases). V gave up 4 bases and J gave up 1 base, with 17 bases separating them. The germline V gene encodes CDR1 SGHKS and CDR2 YYEKEE (reference sequence). This CDR3 is 16 amino acids long. The CDR3 DNA reads TGTGCCAGCAGCCTCGACGACAGAACTTATAACTATGGCTACACCTTC. It translates to CASSLDDRTYNYGYTF.

In its sample, this clonotype was seen a few times. At one end the junction does not follow the germline gene, possibly because of a read error. The genes are TRBV14 and TRBJ1-1; D not certain. This CDR3 is 14 amino acids long. The V gene's germline CDR1 is SGHDN and CDR2 FVKESK. CDR3 protein: CASSEDIYNTEAFF. In nucleotides, the CDR3 is TGTGCCAGCAGCGAAGACATCTACAACACTGAAGCTTTCTTT.

This clonotype has only a few counts. The chain combines TRBV10-3 with TRBJ1-4, with 7 bases that match TRBD1. This CDR3 comprises 14 residues. V trimming: 5 bases; J trimming: 3 bases; junction bases outside the gene matches: 3. Germline CDR1 ENHRY, CDR2 SYGVKD. In DNA, the CDR3 is TGTGCCATCAGTAACAGGGGCCCTAATGAAAAACTGTTTTTT. It encodes CAISNRGPNEKLFF.

This clonotype was counted only a few times. V is TRBV7-9 and J is TRBJ2-7; D may be TRBD2 (6 bases). Per germline, CDR1 SEHNR and CDR2 FQNEAQ (reference sequence). Trimming pared 4 bases from V and 3 bases from J, leaving 7 bases between. The CDR3 runs 12 residues. CDR3 residues: CASSSGDYEQYF. CDR3 nucleotides: TGTGCCAGCAGCTCGGGGGACTACGAGCAGTACTTC.

This clonotype was counted many times. The CDR3 nucleotides read TGTGCCATCAGTGAGTCGGGGGGCCTCGGCAAAAACATTCAGTACTTC. Residues: CAISESGGLGKNIQYF. The chain is built from TRBV10-3 and TRBJ2-4; D tentatively fits TRBD1 or TRBD2 (6 bases each). V lost 0 bases to trimming and J lost 3 bases, with 12 bases between them. The CDR3 loop spans 16 amino acids. Germline assignment: CDR1 ENHRY and CDR2 SYGVKD.

V gene TRBV10-3 combines with J gene TRBJ1-4; a possible D gene is TRBD1 (6 bases). This CDR3 has 15 amino acids. V shed 4 bases and J shed 6 bases, with 15 bases lying between them. The germline CDR1 and CDR2 sequences are ENHRY and SYGVKD. The CDR3 DNA is TGTGCCATCAGTGCTTCAGGGGATTCGGATGAAAAACTGTTTTTT. Encoded protein: CAISASGDSDEKLFF.

This clonotype was recorded a few times. This chain connects TRBV4-3 to TRBJ1-1; D not certain. Trimming pared 3 bases from V and 1 base from J, leaving 6 bases between. Germline-derived CDR1 and CDR2 are LGHNA and YSLEER. This CDR3 spans 13 amino acids. CDR3: CASSQSQNTEAFF. The CDR3 DNA reads TGCGCCAGCAGCCAGTCACAGAACACTGAAGCTTTCTTT.

This chain connects TRBV20-1 to TRBJ2-7; D uncertain. V was trimmed by 5 bases and J by 0 bases, leaving 11 bases between them. The CDR3 consists of 13 residues. CDR1 and CDR2 from the germline V gene are DFQATT and SNEGSKA (reference sequence). The CDR3 loop is CSASLRASYEQYF. CDR3 nucleotides: TGCAGTGCTTCCCTCCGGGCCTCCTACGAGCAGTACTTC.

This clonotype has just a few counts. J is TRBJ1-5 and V is TRBV6-1, with a tentative D call TRBD1 (5 bases). CDR3 length: 15 residues. Trimming removed 0 bases at V and 5 bases at J, with 11 bases between. The germline CDR1 and CDR2 sequences are MNHNS and SASEGT. CDR3 in DNA: TGTGCCAGCAGTGAAGCGCTTTGGGGGTATCAGCCCCAGCATTTT. Translating it yields CASSEALWGYQPQHF.

This chain links TRBV5-5 with TRBJ1-5; no reliable D call. This CDR3 spans 14 amino acids. Trimming stripped 0 bases from V and 0 bases from J, with 4 bases between. CDR1 is SGHKS, CDR2 YYEKEE, per germline (reference sequence). CDR3: CASSLGISNQPQHF. In DNA form, the CDR3 reads TGTGCCAGCAGCTTGGGAATTAGCAATCAGCCCCAGCATTTT.

The rearrangement links TRBV5-1 to TRBJ2-7; TRBD1 matches at 9 bases. V was pared by 4 bases and J by 3 bases, with 5 bases of the junction left unmatched. Per germline, CDR1 SGHRS and CDR2 YFSETQ. The CDR3 loop spans 14 amino acids. The CDR3 coding sequence is TGCGCCAGCAGCATCCGACAGGGGGGCTACGAGCAGTACTTC. It translates to CASSIRQGGYEQYF.

This clonotype came up many times. The chain couples TRBV12-3 or TRBV12-4 to TRBJ1-1; TRBD1 matches 9 bases. V lost 8 bases to trimming and J lost 5 bases; unmatched junction nucleotides: 9. There are 14 residues in the CDR3. The CDR3 nucleotides read TGTGCCAGCGGACAGGGGCTGGCGCGGACTGAAGCTTTCTTT. Protein: CASGQGLARTEAFF.

J is TRBJ2-7 and V is TRBV4-3; the D gene is possibly TRBD1 (6 bases). Looked up from germline, CDR1 is LGHNA and CDR2 is YSLEER. Trimming shortened V by 0 bases and J by 2 bases, and 11 bases separated the two germline ends. CDR3 length: 15 residues. The CDR3 DNA is TGCGCCAGCAGCCAAGAAAGCAGGGGAACCTACGAGCAGTACTTC. Protein: CASSQESRGTYEQYF.

In this sample, this clonotype turned up a few times. CDR3 sequence reads: CASSFPQGYGYTF. DNA for the CDR3: TGTGCCAGCAGTTTTCCCCAGGGCTATGGCTACACCTTC. The rearrangement uses TRBV12-3 or TRBV12-4 and TRBJ1-2; tentatively, D is TRBD1 (5 bases). V lost 3 bases and J lost 4, with 9 bases in between. The CDR3 is 13 amino acids.

The chain combines TRBV6-1 with TRBJ1-2; TRBD1 matches at 9 bases. CDR3 size: 15 residues. The germline gives CDR1 MNHNS, CDR2 SASEGT. With 4 bases clipped from V and 5 bases from J, the junction kept 8 bases outside the gene matches. CDR3 in amino acids: CASSAADRGGYGYTF. The CDR3 DNA reads as TGTGCCAGCAGTGCAGCGGACAGGGGAGGATATGGCTACACCTTC.

In this sample, this clonotype turned up many times. The chain joins TRBV28 to TRBJ1-5, with D possibly matching TRBD1 (6 bases). The CDR3 has 19 residues. Germline-derived CDR1 and CDR2 are MDHEN and SYDVKM. V lost 6 bases and J 0 bases, leaving 24 bases between the germline ends. As DNA, the CDR3 is TGTGCCAGCAGCGATAGCGGACAGTCCAATGGGGTTAGCAATCAGCCCCAGCATTTT. Translated, it gives CASSDSGQSNGVSNQPQHF.

This clonotype was observed a handful of times. The gene calls are TRBV11-2 and TRBJ1-1, with TRBD1 identical over 11 bases. Germline V lookup: CDR1 SGHAT, CDR2 FQNNGV. This CDR3 comprises 16 residues. V was pared by 3 bases and J by 0 bases, with 3 bases of the junction left unmatched. In DNA form, the CDR3 reads TGTGCCAGCAGCTTGGACAGGGGGCGGATGAACACTGAAGCTTTCTTT. Its protein product is CASSLDRGRMNTEAFF.

This CDR3 reads CASSQIRTEVYNEQFF. Here the CDR3 DNA reads TGTGCCAGCAGTCAGATTAGGACCGAAGTTTACAATGAGCAGTTCTTC. The chain couples TRBV2 to TRBJ2-1, with unresolved D. V was clipped by 5 bases and J by 4 bases, with 18 bases between them. Germline CDR1 is SNHLY and CDR2 is FYNNEI. The CDR3 is 16 amino acids.

This clonotype was found a few times. This chain uses TRBV5-1 with TRBJ2-7; the match to TRBD2 covers 9 bases. The trim removed 2 bases at V and 6 bases at J, leaving 6 bases unmatched. The CDR3 totals 14 residues. From germline, CDR1 is SGHRS and CDR2 YFSETQ. The CDR3 DNA reads as TGCGCCAGCAGCTTCGGCGGGGGGGTCCCCGAGCAGTACTTC. Encoded protein: CASSFGGGVPEQYF.

This clonotype was picked up a small number of times. The J gene is TRBJ2-7, the V gene TRBV10-3, with 7 nucleotides matching TRBD1. Germline values: CDR1 ENHRY, CDR2 SYGVKD. J lost 4 bases, V lost 5 bases, and 14 bases had no gene match. This CDR3 has 16 residues. The CDR3 here is CAISYTQGKGIYEQYF. DNA for the CDR3: TGTGCCATCAGTTACACACAGGGGAAGGGTATATACGAGCAGTACTTC.

This clonotype was recorded a few times. The chain recombines TRBV4-3 with TRBJ2-1, with 12 positions matching TRBD2. The CDR3 length is 19 residues. Germline CDR1 is LGHNA and CDR2 is YSLEER. Trimming cost V 0 bases and J 2 bases; bases outside gene matches: 8. The CDR3 protein is CASSQDGASGGAPYNEQFF. CDR3 DNA: TGCGCCAGCAGCCAAGATGGGGCTAGCGGGGGGGCTCCCTACAATGAGCAGTTCTTC.